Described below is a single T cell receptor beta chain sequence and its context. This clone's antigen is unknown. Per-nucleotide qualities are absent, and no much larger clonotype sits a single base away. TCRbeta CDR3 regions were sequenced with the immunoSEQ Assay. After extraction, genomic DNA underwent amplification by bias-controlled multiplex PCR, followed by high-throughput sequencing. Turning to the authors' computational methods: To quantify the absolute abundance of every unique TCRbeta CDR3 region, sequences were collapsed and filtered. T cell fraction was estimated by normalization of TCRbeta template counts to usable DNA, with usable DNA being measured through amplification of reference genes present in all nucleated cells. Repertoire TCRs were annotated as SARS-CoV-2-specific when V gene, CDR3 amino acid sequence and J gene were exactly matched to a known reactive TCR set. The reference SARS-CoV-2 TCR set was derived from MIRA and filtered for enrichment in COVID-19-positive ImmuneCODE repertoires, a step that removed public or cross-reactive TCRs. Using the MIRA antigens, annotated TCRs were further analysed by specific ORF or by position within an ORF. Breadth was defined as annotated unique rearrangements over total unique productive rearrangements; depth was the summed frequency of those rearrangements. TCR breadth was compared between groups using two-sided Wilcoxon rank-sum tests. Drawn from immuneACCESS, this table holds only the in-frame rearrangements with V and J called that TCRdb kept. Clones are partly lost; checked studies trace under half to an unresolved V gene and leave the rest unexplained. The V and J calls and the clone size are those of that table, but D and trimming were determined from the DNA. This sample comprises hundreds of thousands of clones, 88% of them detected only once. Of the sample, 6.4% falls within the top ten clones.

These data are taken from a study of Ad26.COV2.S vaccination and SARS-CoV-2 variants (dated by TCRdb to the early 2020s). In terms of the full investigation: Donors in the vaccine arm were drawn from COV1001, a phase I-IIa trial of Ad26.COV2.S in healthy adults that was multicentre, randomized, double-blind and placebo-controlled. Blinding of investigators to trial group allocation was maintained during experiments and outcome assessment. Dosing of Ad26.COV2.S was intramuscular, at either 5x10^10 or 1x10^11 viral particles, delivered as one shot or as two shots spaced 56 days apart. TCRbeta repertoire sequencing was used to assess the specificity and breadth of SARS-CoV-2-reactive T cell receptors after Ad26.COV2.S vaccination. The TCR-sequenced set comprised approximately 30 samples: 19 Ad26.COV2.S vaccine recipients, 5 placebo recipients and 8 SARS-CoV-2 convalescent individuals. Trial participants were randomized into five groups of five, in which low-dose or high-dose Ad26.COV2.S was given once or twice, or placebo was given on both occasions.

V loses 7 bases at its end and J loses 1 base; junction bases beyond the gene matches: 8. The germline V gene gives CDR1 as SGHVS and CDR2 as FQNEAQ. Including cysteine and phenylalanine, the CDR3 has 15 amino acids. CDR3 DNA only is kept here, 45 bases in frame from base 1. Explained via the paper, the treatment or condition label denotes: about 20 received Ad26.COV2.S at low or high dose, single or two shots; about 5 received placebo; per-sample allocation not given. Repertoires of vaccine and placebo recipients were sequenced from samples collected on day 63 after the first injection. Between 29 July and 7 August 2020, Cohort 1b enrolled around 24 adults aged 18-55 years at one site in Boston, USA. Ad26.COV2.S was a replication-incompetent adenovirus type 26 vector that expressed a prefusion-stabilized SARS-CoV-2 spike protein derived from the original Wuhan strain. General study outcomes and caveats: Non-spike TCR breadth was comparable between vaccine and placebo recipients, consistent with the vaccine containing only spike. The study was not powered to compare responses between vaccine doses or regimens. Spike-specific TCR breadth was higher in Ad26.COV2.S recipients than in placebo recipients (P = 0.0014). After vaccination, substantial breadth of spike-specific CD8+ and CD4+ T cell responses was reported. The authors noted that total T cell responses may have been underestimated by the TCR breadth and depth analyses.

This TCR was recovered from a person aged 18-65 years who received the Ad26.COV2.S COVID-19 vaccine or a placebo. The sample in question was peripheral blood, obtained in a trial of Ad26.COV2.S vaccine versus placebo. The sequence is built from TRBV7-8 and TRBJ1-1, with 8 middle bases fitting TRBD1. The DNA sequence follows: TGTGCCAGCACTCCAAACAGGGGGGCGAACACTGAAGCTTTCTTT. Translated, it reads CASTPNRGANTEAFF.